Following are 3 T cell receptor beta chains from one sample sequenced in a study of T cells expressing NK-cell markers (dated by TCRdb to the early 2020s). Library creation used 5' RACE. The run used an Illumina HiSeq 2000. TCRdb reprocessed the public reads and reports one entry per CDR3 protein sequence, without DNA. This sample's listing comprises about 260,000 distinct CDR3 sequences. The top ten constitute 0.39% of the sample. The sample comprised blood T cells: a sorted CD56 or NKG2C T cell subset, CD4+ or CD8+ T cells, or bulk PBMC T cells (not recorded which). The receptors were gathered from a man younger than 35 in good health. Donor details come from another sample of the same person, matched by shared clones.

The rearrangement uses TRBV23-1 and TRBJ2-5; TCRdb lists TRBD1, though no DNA is available to test this call. TRBV23-1 is annotated as an ORF whose role is uncertain. CDR3 length equals 15 residues. The CDR3 sequence is CASSQPTGRRETQYF.

The chain couples TRBV10-1 to TRBJ2-3; TCRdb's D call of TRBD2 is untestable without DNA. The CDR3 loop spans 16 amino acids. CDR1 and CDR2 (germline): WNHNN, SYGVQD (reference sequence). Here the CDR3 reads CASSDLRTSGTDTQYF.

The rearrangement links TRBV20-1 to TRBJ1-4; TCRdb's D call of TRBD1 is untestable without DNA. The CDR3 length is 14 residues. CDR1 is DFQATT and CDR2 is SNEGSKA in the germline V gene (reference sequence). Here the CDR3 reads CSASTGKQGEKLFF.